Listed below are T cell receptor beta chains from one sample, sequenced in a study of T-cell memory formation after mild COVID-19. A single record per CDR3 protein comes from TCRdb applying MiXCR to the 5' RACE reads. This table holds about 560,000 distinct CDR3 sequences, roughly 17% found once. The specimen sequenced was PBMCs or a T cell subset sorted from them (not recorded which). All receptors come from an adult woman who had mild COVID-19 (a few samples of this study predate the infection). Cell type and time point are not known. CDR3s include the opening cysteine and the closing phenylalanine or tryptophan. D genes are given only for firm matches. Rows give clone size only sometimes, using once, few, many, or a class for an expanded clone.

size	length	D	J	V	CDR3	DNA
NA	20	NA	TRBJ2-4	TRBV6-2/TRBV6-3	CASSYPRGPKNELAKNIQYF	TGTGCCAGCAGTTACCCGCGGGGTCCCAAAAATGAGTTGGCCAAAAACATTCAGTACTTC
NA	16	TRBD2	TRBJ2-7	TRBV4-3	CASSQEVSGGTYEQYF	TGCGCCAGCAGCCAAGAAGTCAGCGGGGGAACCTACGAGCAGTACTTC
few	16	TRBD2	TRBJ2-5	TRBV19	CASSLALAGPQETQYF	TGTGCCAGTAGTCTGGCTCTAGCGGGACCCCAAGAGACCCAGTACTTC
NA	15	TRBD2	TRBJ2-1	TRBV11-2	CASSLMAGGYNEQFF	TGTGCCAGCAGCTTAATGGCGGGGGGGTACAATGAGCAGTTCTTC
few	16	NA	TRBJ1-6	TRBV4-1	CASSRAGGAKNSPLHF	TGCGCCAGCAGCCGCGCCGGGGGCGCGAAGAATTCACCCCTCCACTTT
NA	15	NA	TRBJ2-1	TRBV6-5	CASSYGGARFGEQFF	TGTGCCAGCAGTTATGGTGGGGCGCGTTTCGGTGAGCAGTTCTTC
once	15	TRBD2	TRBJ2-1	TRBV20-1	CSAQISGSRGNEQFF	TGCAGTGCCCAAATTAGCGGGAGTAGAGGGAATGAGCAGTTCTTC
few	12	NA	TRBJ1-2	TRBV10-3	CAISESGYGYTF	TGTGCCATCAGTGAGTCAGGGTATGGCTACACCTTC
few	16	NA	TRBJ1-1	TRBV12-3/TRBV12-4	CASSPGALLMNTEAFF	TGTGCCAGCAGTCCGGGGGCGTTACTAATGAACACTGAAGCTTTCTTT
NA	15	NA	TRBJ2-3	TRBV7-6	CASRLGAGPTDTQYF	TGTGCCAGCAGGCTTGGGGCAGGGCCAACGGATACGCAGTATTTT
NA	14	NA	TRBJ1-1	TRBV7-2	CASSLPGQNTEAFF	TGTGCCAGCAGCTTACCGGGACAGAACACTGAAGCTTTCTTT
NA	15	NA	TRBJ2-4	TRBV3-1	CASSQGGLAKNIQYF	TGTGCCAGCAGCCAGGGGGGATTAGCCAAAAACATTCAGTACTTC
once	15	TRBD2	TRBJ2-5	TRBV2	CASKSPSGGGETQYF	TGTGCCAGCAAATCACCTAGCGGGGGGGGTGAGACCCAGTACTTC
few	16	TRBD1	TRBJ2-2	TRBV7-2	CASSFSGQGSWGELFF	TGTGCCAGCAGCTTTTCGGGACAGGGGTCGTGGGGGGAGCTGTTTTTT
NA	19	TRBD1	TRBJ2-7	TRBV12-3/TRBV12-4	CASTMSFQYRQGRAYEQYF	TGTGCCAGCACCATGTCCTTCCAATACCGACAGGGAAGGGCCTACGAGCAGTACTTC
NA	14	NA	TRBJ2-7	TRBV6-5	CASSYRDGTYEQYF	TGTGCCAGCAGTTACCGGGACGGTACCTACGAGCAGTACTTC
NA	15	NA	TRBJ2-7	TRBV6-2/TRBV6-3	CASSEWDGQPYEQYF	TGTGCCAGCAGTGAATGGGACGGTCAGCCCTACGAGCAGTACTTC
many	12	TRBD2	TRBJ2-1	TRBV7-8	CASSQSREVELF	TGTGCCAGCAGCCAGTCGCGGGAGGTTGAGCTCTTC
few	15	NA	TRBJ2-3	TRBV5-1	CASSVDFHPTDTQYF	TGCGCCAGCTCAGTAGACTTCCACCCCACAGATACGCAGTATTTT
many	12	NA	TRBJ2-7	TRBV25-1	CASRTGSHEQYF	TGTGCCAGCAGAACAGGGAGCCACGAGCAGTACTTC